This T cell receptor (beta chain) was observed in a study of T cell repertoires in cytomegalovirus infection. In the study overall: The public TCR beta signatures pointed to both CMV infection and matching HLA type. Study results and caveats: Carriers of CMV and the relevant HLA type were discriminated by public TCR beta frequency. HLA-C-restricted, CMV-specific TCR beta clonotypes were dominant ex vivo.

TCRdb processed the reads anew with MiXCR; each CDR3 protein has one entry. The sample lists 450,000 to 600,000 distinct CDR3 sequences, around 11% occurring once. The table lists this clonotype with many counts. Its antigen is unknown. The CDR3 has 15 residues. Per germline, CDR1 SGHRS and CDR2 YFSETQ. V was clipped by 5 bases and J by 0 bases, with 14 bases between them. The receptor was derived from a human donor in good health (CMV status not recorded). Some clones in this sample may be carry-over from other donors' samples. This chain links TRBV5-1 with TRBJ1-2; weak D call: TRBD1 (5 bases). The sequenced sample consisted of PBMCs. The CDR3 loop reads CASSTGHATNYGYTF. In nucleotides, the CDR3 is TGCGCCAGCAGTACCGGACACGCAACTAACTATGGCTACACCTTC.